This T cell receptor (beta chain) originates from a study of blood T cell repertoires in COVID-19. The wider study: Samples taken during acute and convalescent COVID-19 were collected in the United States, Italy and Spain. T cells, B-cell-depleted T cells, or PBMCs supplied cDNA or gDNA.

Trimming removed 0 bases from V and 5 bases from J; junction bases left unmatched: 6. The length of the CDR3 is 15 residues. CDR1 is SGHRS and CDR2 is YFSETQ in the germline V gene. In the original workflow: From reference gene primer amplification, estimates of nucleated cell counts were derived. Using immunoSEQ multiplex PCR, the repertoire was profiled, and TCRdb retains in-frame clones only, with some absent. V and J calls and clone size are copied from that table; D and trimming were computed from the DNA. The sample has over 400,000 clones, approximately 83% seen once. The sequence derives from a human donor in a cohort sampled during active COVID-19. Sequencing was carried out using peripheral blood. The V and J genes are TRBV5-1 and TRBJ2-7; the match to TRBD1 covers 9 bases. CDR3 sequence: CASSLDGTGGNEQYF. Here the CDR3 DNA reads TGCGCCAGCAGCTTGGATGGTACAGGGGGCAACGAGCAGTACTTC.